Presented here are 18 T cell receptor beta chains from one specimen sequenced in a study of cytomegalovirus exposure and HLA in healthy donors. The study ran its PCR with 60 Vbeta and 13 Jbeta primers. Profiling relied on immunoSEQ multiplex PCR, and the TCRdb table lists in-frame clones only, not all of them. Found here are around 220,000 clones, 65% to 75% of them singletons; the top ten hold under 2%. The sequenced sample was PBMCs. The receptors originated from a woman in her twenties or thirties in good health and CMV-seronegative.

V is TRBV29-1 and J is TRBJ2-7; D perhaps matches TRBD2 (6 bases). Trimming left V 7 bases short and J 5 bases short, with 21 bases between. The V gene's germline CDR1 is SQVTM and CDR2 ANQGSEA. This CDR3 region has 14 residues. The CDR3 region has the DNA TGCAGCGGCCTTGCCGGGGGATATACCCACGAGCAGTACTTC. The encoded protein is CSGLAGGYTHEQYF.

The genes are TRBV15 and TRBJ1-5; TRBD1 matches 7 bases. The V segment lost 0 bases and the J segment 6 bases; nucleotides outside the gene matches: 5. This CDR3 is built from 15 residues. Germline lookup yields CDR1 LNHNV and CDR2 YYDKDF (reference sequence). CDR3 protein: CATSRDLAGGQPQHF. The CDR3 bases are TGTGCCACCAGCAGAGATCTCGCAGGGGGTCAGCCCCAGCATTTT.

This chain links TRBV4-2 with TRBJ2-7; 9 nucleotides align to TRBD2. This CDR3 has 15 residues. Germline V gene sequence: CDR1 LGHNA, CDR2 YNFKEQ. After removal of 6 bases from V and 5 bases from J, the junction contained 11 bases not matched to a gene. CDR3 DNA sequence: TGTGCCAGCAGTGTAATGGCGGGGGGGTCCCACGAGCAGTACTTC. Translated, it gives CASSVMAGGSHEQYF.

The rearrangement links TRBV6-5 to TRBJ2-1; 7 nucleotides match TRBD2. Germline CDR1 and CDR2: MNHEY and SVGAGI. This CDR3 comprises 14 residues. With 1 base clipped from V and 7 bases from J, the junction kept 4 bases outside the gene matches. Here the CDR3 reads CASSYFPSGNEQFF. The CDR3 DNA reads TGTGCCAGCAGTTACTTTCCTAGCGGAAATGAGCAGTTCTTC.

V is TRBV6-5 and J is TRBJ2-6, with D maybe TRBD1 (6 bases). Germline V gene sequence: CDR1 MNHEY, CDR2 SVGAGI. The CDR3 has 15 residues. V was cut by 8 bases and J by 2 bases, with 13 bases left in between. The CDR3 loop reads CASRDIRTGANVLTF. The CDR3 DNA is TGTGCCAGCCGGGACATTCGAACTGGGGCCAACGTCCTGACTTTC.

This chain links TRBV7-8 with TRBJ2-7; TRBD1 aligns across 11 bases. CDR3 length equals 16 residues. V lost 9 bases and J lost 2; bases outside the gene matches: 12. Germline CDR1 is SGHVS and CDR2 is FQNEAQ. CDR3 region: CASNPLTDRGPYEQYF. DNA for the CDR3: TGTGCCAGTAACCCTCTAACGGACAGGGGGCCCTACGAGCAGTACTTC. Complete variable domain (other parts from reference TRBV7-8 and TRBJ2-7): GAGVSQSPRYKVAKRGQDVALRCDPISGHVSLFWYQQALGQGPEFLTYFQNEAQLDKSGLPSDRFFAERPEGSVSTLKIQRTQQEDSAVYLCASNPLTDRGPYEQYFGPGTRLTVT.

The chain has TRBV30 and TRBJ2-5; the D gene is possibly TRBD2 (5 bases). The DNA end lines up better with TRBJ2-7; the J call may be wrong. The CDR3 totals 14 residues. Per the germline V gene, CDR1 is GTSNPN and CDR2 is SVGIG (reference sequence). For the CDR3, the DNA is TGTGCCTGGAGTATAGGGAGTCAGAACTACGAGCAGTACTTC. It yields the protein CAWSIGSQNYEQYF.

This chain joins TRBV5-1 and TRBJ1-2; D might be TRBD1 (5 bases). Germline CDR1 reads SGHRS; CDR2 reads YFSETQ. The CDR3 extends over 14 amino acids. V was shortened by 3 bases and J by 0 bases, with 9 bases between the two germline ends. CDR3 loop: CASSWTTSNYGYTF. In DNA form, the CDR3 reads TGCGCCAGCAGCTGGACAACCTCTAACTATGGCTACACCTTC.

V usage is TRBV7-8 and J usage is TRBJ1-2; D might be TRBD1 (6 bases). This CDR3 spans 18 amino acids. Germline V lookup: CDR1 SGHVS, CDR2 FQNEAQ. V was clipped by 5 bases and J by 2 bases, with 24 bases between them. This CDR3 is CASSQNQEVLGTNYGYTF. CDR3 bases: TGTGCCAGCAGCCAAAACCAGGAGGTTTTGGGGACAAACTATGGCTACACCTTC.

The V and J genes are TRBV5-6 and TRBJ2-7, with D hard to call. Trimming removed 5 bases at V and 0 bases at J, with 12 bases between. The CDR3 runs to 14 residues. Germline values: CDR1 SGHDT, CDR2 YYEEEE. CDR3 sequence: CASSKAGVSYEQYF. In DNA, the CDR3 is TGTGCCAGCAGTAAGGCAGGTGTCTCCTACGAGCAGTACTTC.

The chain recombines TRBV7-6 with TRBJ1-5; weak D call: TRBD1 (6 bases). The CDR3 loop spans 13 amino acids. Per germline, CDR1 SGHVS and CDR2 FNYEAQ. V shed 3 bases and J shed 6 bases, with 9 bases lying between them. The DNA of the CDR3 is TGTGCCAGCAGCTTGGGGGCAGGTCAGCCCCAGCATTTT. Its translation: CASSLGAGQPQHF. Using reference TRBV7-6 and TRBJ1-5 for the parts outside the CDR3, the full variable domain is GAGVSQSPRYKVTKRGQDVALRCDPISGHVSLYWYRQALGQGPEFLTYFNYEAQQDKSGLPNDRFSAERPEGSISTLTIQRTEQRDSAMYRCASSLGAGQPQHFGDGTRLSIL.

This rearrangement joins TRBV30 to TRBJ1-5; 11 bases agree with TRBD1. Germline CDR1 is GTSNPN and CDR2 is SVGIG (reference sequence). With V trimmed by 4 bases and J by 6 bases, 5 bases remained unmatched. The CDR3 has 14 residues. CDR3 sequence: CAWTLGTGGQPQHF. The CDR3 DNA sequence: TGTGCCTGGACCCTGGGGACAGGGGGTCAGCCCCAGCATTTT.

This clone has only a few counts. The rearrangement joins TRBV7-2 to TRBJ2-7; TRBD2 agrees at 8 bases. Germline CDR1 and CDR2: SGHTA and FQGNSA. This CDR3 region has 15 residues. V gave up 3 bases and J gave up 0 bases; unmatched junction bases: 4. The CDR3 spells CASSFTSGLSYEQYF. The CDR3 bases are TGTGCCAGCAGCTTTACTAGCGGCCTCTCCTACGAGCAGTACTTC.

The J gene is TRBJ2-3, the V gene TRBV9; D gene unclear. Trimming removed 0 bases at V and 0 bases at J, with 8 bases between. CDR3 length: 15 amino acids. CDR1 is SGDLS, CDR2 YYNGEE, per germline. The CDR3 here is CASSVVADSTDTQYF. CDR3 nucleotides: TGTGCCAGCAGCGTAGTAGCAGATAGCACAGATACGCAGTATTTT.

V usage is TRBV6-1 and J usage is TRBJ2-1, with 7 positions matching TRBD2. This CDR3 region has 15 residues. V was pared by 1 base and J by 8 bases, with 8 bases of the junction left unmatched. The germline V gene encodes CDR1 MNHNS and CDR2 SASEGT. The CDR3 nucleotides read TGTGCCAGCAGTGAAGGTGGGGGAGGGTCCGATGAGCAGTTCTTC. Protein sequence: CASSEGGGGSDEQFF.

This clone has a single count. The genes are TRBV6-1 and TRBJ2-5; 7 nucleotides align to TRBD2. The germline gives CDR1 MNHNS, CDR2 SASEGT. V was clipped by 2 bases and J by 1 base; unmatched bases: 7. The CDR3 loop spans 16 amino acids. CDR3 sequence reads: CASSESPGGPQETQYF. Written as DNA, the CDR3 is TGTGCCAGCAGTGAATCTCCGGGAGGCCCCCAAGAGACCCAGTACTTC.

The gene calls are TRBV30 and TRBJ2-7, with D perhaps TRBD2 (5 bases). Deletions cut 2 bases from V and 2 bases from J, with 19 bases between. The germline V gene encodes CDR1 GTSNPN and CDR2 SVGIG (reference sequence). This CDR3 contains 16 residues. CDR3 amino acids: CAWSNRVRDFTYEQYF. As DNA, the CDR3 is TGTGCCTGGAGTAATAGAGTCCGGGATTTCACCTACGAGCAGTACTTC.

This rearrangement joins TRBV27 to TRBJ1-1; 8 nucleotides agree with TRBD1. V gave up 6 bases and J gave up 4 bases; unmatched junction bases: 7. Germline V CDR1 and CDR2: MNHEY, SMNVEV (reference sequence). The CDR3 totals 14 residues. CDR3 region: CASSNLDRGTEAFF. CDR3 in DNA: TGTGCCAGCAGCAACCTCGACAGGGGCACTGAAGCTTTCTTT.